This T cell receptor (beta chain) was captured in a study of CD8 T cells in ankylosing spondylitis. Points from the study as a whole: Reportedly, significant enrichment of disease-linked clones occurred in matched ankylosing spondylitis synovial fluid.

This clonotype was counted a few times. Its specificity is not known. Germline V gene sequence: CDR1 SGHTA, CDR2 FQGNSA. V lost 5 bases and J lost 2, with 12 bases in between. The CDR3 has 15 residues. TCRdb reprocessed the 5' RACE reads with MiXCR, giving one entry per CDR3 protein. The repertoire holds around 230,000 distinct CDR3 sequences, with approximately 9% as singletons. The sequenced material came from blood, either unsorted or a sorted T cell fraction (not recorded which). The rearrangement uses TRBV7-2 and TRBJ1-4; perhaps TRBD1 as D (6 bases). This clonotype originated in a male donor with ankylosing spondylitis or in good health (not recorded which). CDR3 amino acids: CASSIGGTTNEKLFF. In nucleotides, the CDR3 is TGTGCCAGCAGCATAGGGGGGACCACTAATGAAAAACTGTTTTTT.